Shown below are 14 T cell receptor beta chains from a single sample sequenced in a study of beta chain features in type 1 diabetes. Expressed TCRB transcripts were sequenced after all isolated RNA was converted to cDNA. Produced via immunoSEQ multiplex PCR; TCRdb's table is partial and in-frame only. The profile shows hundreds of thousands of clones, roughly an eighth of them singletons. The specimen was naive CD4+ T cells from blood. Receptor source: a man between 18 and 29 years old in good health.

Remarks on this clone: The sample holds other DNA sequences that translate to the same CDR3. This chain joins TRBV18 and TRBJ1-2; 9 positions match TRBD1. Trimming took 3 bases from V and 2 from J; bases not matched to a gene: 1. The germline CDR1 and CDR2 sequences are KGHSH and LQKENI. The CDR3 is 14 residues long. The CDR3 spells CASSPGTGNYGYTF. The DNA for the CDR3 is TGTGCCAGCTCACCCGGGACAGGGAACTATGGCTACACCTTC.

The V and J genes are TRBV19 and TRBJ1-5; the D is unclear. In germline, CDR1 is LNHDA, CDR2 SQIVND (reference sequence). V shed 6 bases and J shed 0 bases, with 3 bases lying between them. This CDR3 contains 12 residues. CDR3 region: CASSYSNQPQHF. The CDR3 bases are TGTGCCAGTAGCTATAGCAATCAGCCCCAGCATTTT.

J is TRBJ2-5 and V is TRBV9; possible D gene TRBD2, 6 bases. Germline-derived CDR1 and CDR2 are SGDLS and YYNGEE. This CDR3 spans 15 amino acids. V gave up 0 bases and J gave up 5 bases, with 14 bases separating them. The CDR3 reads CASSVGGESRETQYF. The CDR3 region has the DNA TGTGCCAGCAGCGTAGGGGGGGAGTCCCGGGAGACCCAGTACTTC.

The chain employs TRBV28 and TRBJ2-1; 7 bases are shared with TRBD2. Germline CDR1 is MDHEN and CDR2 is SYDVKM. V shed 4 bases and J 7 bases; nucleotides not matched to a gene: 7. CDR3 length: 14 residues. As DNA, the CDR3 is TGTGCCAGCAGTTCGGGGGGAATTTCGAATGAGCAGTTCTTC. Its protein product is CASSSGGISNEQFF.

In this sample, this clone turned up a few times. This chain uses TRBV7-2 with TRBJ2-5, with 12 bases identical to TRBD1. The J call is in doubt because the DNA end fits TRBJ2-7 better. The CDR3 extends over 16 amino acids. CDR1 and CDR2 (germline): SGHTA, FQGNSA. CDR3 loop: CASSFGTGGFSYEQYF. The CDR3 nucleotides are TGTGCCAGCAGCTTCGGGACAGGGGGCTTCAGCTACGAGCAGTACTTC.

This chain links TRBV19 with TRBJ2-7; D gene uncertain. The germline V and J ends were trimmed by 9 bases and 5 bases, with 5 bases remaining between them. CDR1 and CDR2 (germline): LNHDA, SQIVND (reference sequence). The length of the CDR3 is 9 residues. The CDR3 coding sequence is TGTGCCAGATACAACGAGCAGTACTTC. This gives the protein CARYNEQYF.

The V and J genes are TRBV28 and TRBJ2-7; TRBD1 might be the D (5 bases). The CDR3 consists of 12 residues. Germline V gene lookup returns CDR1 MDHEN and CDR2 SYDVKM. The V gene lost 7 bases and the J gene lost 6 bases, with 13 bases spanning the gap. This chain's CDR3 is CASTARASEQYF. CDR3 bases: TGTGCCAGCACGGCCAGGGCGTCCGAGCAGTACTTC. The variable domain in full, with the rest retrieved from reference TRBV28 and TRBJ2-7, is DVKVTQSSRYLVKRTGEKVFLECVQDMDHENMFWYRQDPGLGLRLIYFSYDVKMKEKGDIPEGYSVSREKKERFSLILESASTNQTSMYLCASTARASEQYFGPGTRLTVT.

The CDR3 loop is CASGGSGVNTEAFF. CDR3 DNA sequence: TGTGCCAGTGGGGGATCGGGAGTGAACACTGAAGCTTTCTTT. This sequence joins TRBV28 and TRBJ1-1; possible D gene TRBD1, 5 bases. This CDR3 comprises 14 residues. Looked up from germline, CDR1 is MDHEN and CDR2 is SYDVKM. V was cut by 9 bases and J by 0 bases, with 14 bases left in between.

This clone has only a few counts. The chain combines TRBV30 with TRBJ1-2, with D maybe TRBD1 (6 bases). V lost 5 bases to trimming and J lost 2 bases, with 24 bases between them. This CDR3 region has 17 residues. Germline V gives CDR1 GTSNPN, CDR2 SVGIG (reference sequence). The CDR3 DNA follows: TGTGCCTGGGACCCGACAAGATCGACAGGACCCAACTATGGCTACACCTTC. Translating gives CAWDPTRSTGPNYGYTF.

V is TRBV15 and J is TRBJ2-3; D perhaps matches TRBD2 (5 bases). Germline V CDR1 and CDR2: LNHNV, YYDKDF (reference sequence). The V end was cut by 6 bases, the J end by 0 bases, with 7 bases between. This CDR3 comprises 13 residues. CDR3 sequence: CATRPGSTDTQYF. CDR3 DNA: TGTGCCACCAGGCCGGGGAGCACAGATACGCAGTATTTT.

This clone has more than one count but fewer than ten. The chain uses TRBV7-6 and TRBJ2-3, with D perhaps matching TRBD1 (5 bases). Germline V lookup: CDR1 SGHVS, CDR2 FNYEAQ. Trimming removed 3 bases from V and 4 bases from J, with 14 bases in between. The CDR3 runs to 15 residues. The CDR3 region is CASSFQGPVPDTQYF. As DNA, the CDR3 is TGTGCCAGCAGCTTCCAGGGTCCGGTACCAGATACGCAGTATTTT.

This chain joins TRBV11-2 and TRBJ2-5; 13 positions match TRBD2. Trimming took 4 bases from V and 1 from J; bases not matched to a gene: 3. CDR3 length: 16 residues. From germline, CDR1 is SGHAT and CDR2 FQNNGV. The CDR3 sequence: CASSSRLAGGQETQYF. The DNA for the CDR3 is TGTGCCAGCAGCTCCAGACTAGCGGGGGGCCAAGAGACCCAGTACTTC.

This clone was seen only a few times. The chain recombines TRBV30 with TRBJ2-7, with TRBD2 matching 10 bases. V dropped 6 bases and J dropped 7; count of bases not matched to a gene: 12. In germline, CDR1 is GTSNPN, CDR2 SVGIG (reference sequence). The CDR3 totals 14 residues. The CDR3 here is CACLVLAGVGEQYF. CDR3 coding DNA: TGTGCCTGCCTCGTCCTAGCGGGAGTTGGGGAGCAGTACTTC.

The CDR3 reads CASSPLAGGTWDTQYF. CDR3 nucleotide sequence: TGTGCCAGCAGCCCTTTAGCGGGGGGAACGTGGGATACGCAGTATTTT. This rearrangement joins TRBV7-3 to TRBJ2-3; 10 nucleotides line up with TRBD2. CDR3 length: 16 amino acids. CDR1 is SGHTA, CDR2 FQGTGA, per germline. The V segment lost 5 bases and the J segment 6 bases; nucleotides outside the gene matches: 11.